Below, 11 T cell receptor beta chains from the same sample are listed, as sequenced in a study of vaccination effects on CD4 cells after COVID-19. The protocol was immunoSEQ multiplex PCR, while the TCRdb copy is restricted to in-frame clones and leaves out a portion. This table holds about 66,000 clones, 65% to 75% found once. Their recognized antigens are unknown. Once cultured for roughly ten days, the cells underwent separation to obtain CD4+ T cells. This specimen was CD4+ T cells from PBMCs cultured without peptide, taken before COVID-19 vaccination. Receptors were obtained from a human donor who had a prior SARS-CoV-2 infection.

The chain uses TRBV20-1 and TRBJ2-2, with D perhaps TRBD1 (6 bases). The V gene's germline CDR1 is DFQATT and CDR2 SNEGSKA (reference sequence). V was clipped by 3 bases and J by 6 bases, with 14 bases between them. There are 14 residues in the CDR3. This CDR3 is CSASVDSTAGELFF. CDR3 DNA: TGCAGTGCTAGTGTGGACAGTACCGCCGGGGAGCTGTTTTTT.

The chain combines TRBV18 with TRBJ1-1; 10 nucleotides match TRBD1. CDR3 length equals 14 residues. Germline-derived CDR1 and CDR2 are KGHSH and LQKENI. V gave up 1 base and J gave up 4 bases; unmatched junction bases: 0. The CDR3 loop reads CASSPRTGGTEAFF. The CDR3 nucleotides read TGTGCCAGCTCACCACGGACAGGGGGCACTGAAGCTTTCTTT.

The V call is TRBV5-1, the J call TRBJ2-3; D remains unclear. The CDR3 extends over 14 amino acids. Germline lookup yields CDR1 SGHRS and CDR2 YFSETQ. The germline V and J ends were trimmed by 4 bases and 2 bases, with 11 bases remaining between them. CDR3 in amino acids: CASSSDGATDTQYF. CDR3 in DNA: TGCGCCAGCAGCAGCGACGGAGCCACAGATACGCAGTATTTT.

This sequence joins TRBV7-2 and TRBJ1-1; the D gene is possibly TRBD1 (5 bases). The CDR3 is made up of 14 amino acids. The V end was cut by 3 bases, the J end by 2 bases, with 10 bases between. In germline, CDR1 is SGHTA, CDR2 FQGNSA. The CDR3 DNA reads as TGTGCCAGCAGCTTGACAGAGATCAACACTGAAGCTTTCTTT. This translates into CASSLTEINTEAFF.

The chain uses TRBV5-4 and TRBJ2-7; 11 bases are shared with TRBD2. CDR1 and CDR2 from the germline V gene are SGHNT and YYREEE (reference sequence). The CDR3 is 16 residues long. After removal of 4 bases from V and 0 bases from J, the junction contained 6 bases not matched to a gene. In DNA, the CDR3 is TGTGCCAGCAGCACAGGGACTAGCGGACGCTCCTACGAGCAGTACTTC. Amino acid sequence: CASSTGTSGRSYEQYF.

This clone has just a few counts. The V gene is TRBV6-5, the J gene TRBJ2-1; 11 bases are a match to TRBD1. The CDR3 contains 15 residues. Germline CDR1 and CDR2: MNHEY and SVGAGI. The J segment lost 7 bases and the V segment lost 6 bases, leaving 8 bases of the junction unmatched. CDR3 DNA sequence: TGTGCCAGCAGGGACAGGGGGCGCCTTAATAATGAGCAGTTCTTC. This translates into CASRDRGRLNNEQFF.

The chain combines TRBV7-3 with TRBJ2-7; the match to TRBD2 covers 13 bases. The trim removed 5 bases at V and 6 bases at J, leaving 7 bases unmatched. CDR3 length equals 15 residues. The germline V gene has CDR1 SGHTA and CDR2 FQGTGA. The CDR3, as DNA: TGTGCCAGCAGCCCCGGACTAGCGGGAGTTGGCGAGCAGTACTTC. It encodes CASSPGLAGVGEQYF.

For the CDR3, the DNA is TGTGCCAGCAGCTTTTGGGGGAGAGAAAACATTCAGTACTTC. As protein: CASSFWGRENIQYF. This chain links TRBV7-3 with TRBJ2-4; TRBD1 or TRBD2 may be the D gene (5 bases each). Trimming shortened V by 3 bases and J by 5 bases, and 11 bases separated the two germline ends. This CDR3 region has 14 residues. Germline V lookup: CDR1 SGHTA, CDR2 FQGTGA.

This clone was seen a handful of times. The chain uses TRBV2 and TRBJ2-5, with TRBD2 identical over 7 bases. Germline V gene sequence: CDR1 SNHLY, CDR2 FYNNEI. The length of the CDR3 is 13 residues. J gave up 5 bases and V 5 bases, and 5 bases lay outside the gene matches. The CDR3 DNA reads as TGTGCCAGCAGTCCGCGGGAGAGGGAGACCCAGTACTTC. Amino acid sequence: CASSPRERETQYF.

The chain carries TRBV6-6 and TRBJ1-1; D not resolved. This CDR3 region has 15 residues. Germline-derived CDR1 and CDR2 are MNHNY and SVGAGI (reference sequence). Trimming pared 2 bases from V and 0 bases from J, leaving 10 bases between. The CDR3 coding sequence is TGTGCCAGCAGTTACAGGGCTGGTTTGAACACTGAAGCTTTCTTT. Its translation is CASSYRAGLNTEAFF.

V usage is TRBV18 and J usage is TRBJ2-7; 8 bases are a match to TRBD1. The V gene end was trimmed by 2 bases and the J gene end by 2 bases; junction bases not matched to a gene: 5. Per germline, CDR1 KGHSH and CDR2 LQKENI. This CDR3 has 15 residues. The CDR3 protein is CASSPGAGGTYEQYF. DNA of the CDR3: TGTGCCAGCTCACCAGGGGCAGGGGGCACCTACGAGCAGTACTTC. The whole variable domain, filled in from reference TRBV18 and TRBJ2-7, reads NAGVMQNPRHLVRRRGQEARLRCSPMKGHSHVYWYRQLPEEGLKFMVYLQKENIIDESGMPKERFSAEFPKEGPSILRIQQVVRGDSAAYFCASSPGAGGTYEQYFGPGTRLTVT.